The clone carrying this TCR beta chain was counted a few times. The antigen is undetermined. The data were obtained in a study of CD8 T cells in ankylosing spondylitis. Trimming took 10 bases from V and 0 from J; bases not matched to a gene: 4. Germline V gene lookup returns CDR1 ENHRY and CDR2 SYGVKD. This CDR3 spans 13 amino acids. The study, taken as a whole, reports: Researchers report that disease-linked clones proved CD8+ and relatively rare in peripheral blood. Disease-linked clones reportedly concentrated significantly in matched ankylosing spondylitis synovial fluid. Ankylosing spondylitis blood appeared to carry a characteristic TCR beta motif of under ten highly homologous variants. Earlier studies detected some motif variants in reactive arthritis synovial fluid and blood.

5'-RACE, quantitative and with molecular barcodes, yielded the TCR beta libraries. TCRdb redid the calling of the 5' RACE reads with MiXCR, one entry per CDR3 protein. The sample includes 750,000 to 850,000 distinct CDR3 sequences, over 9.5% of them seen just once. V and J are TRBV10-3 and TRBJ2-7; 9 nucleotides align to TRBD1. The TCR originated in a male donor with ankylosing spondylitis. The sequenced material came from blood, either unsorted or a sorted T cell fraction (not recorded which). CDR3 DNA sequence: TGTGCCACCGGGACAGGGCCCTCCTACGAGCAGTACTTC. Protein: CATGTGPSYEQYF.